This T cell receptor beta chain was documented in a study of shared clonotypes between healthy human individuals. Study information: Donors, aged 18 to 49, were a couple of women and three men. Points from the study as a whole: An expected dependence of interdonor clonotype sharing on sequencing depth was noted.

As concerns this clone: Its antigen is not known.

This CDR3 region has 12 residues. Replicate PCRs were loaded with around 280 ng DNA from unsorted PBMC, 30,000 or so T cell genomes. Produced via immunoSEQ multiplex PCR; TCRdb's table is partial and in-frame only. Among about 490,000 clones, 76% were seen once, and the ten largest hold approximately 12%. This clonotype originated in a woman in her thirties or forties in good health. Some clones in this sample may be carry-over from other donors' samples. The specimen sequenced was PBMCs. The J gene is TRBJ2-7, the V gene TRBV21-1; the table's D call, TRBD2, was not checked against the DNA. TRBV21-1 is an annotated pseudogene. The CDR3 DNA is TGTGCCAGCAGCAAACCTCCCTACGAGCAGTACTTC. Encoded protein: CASSKPPYEQYF.